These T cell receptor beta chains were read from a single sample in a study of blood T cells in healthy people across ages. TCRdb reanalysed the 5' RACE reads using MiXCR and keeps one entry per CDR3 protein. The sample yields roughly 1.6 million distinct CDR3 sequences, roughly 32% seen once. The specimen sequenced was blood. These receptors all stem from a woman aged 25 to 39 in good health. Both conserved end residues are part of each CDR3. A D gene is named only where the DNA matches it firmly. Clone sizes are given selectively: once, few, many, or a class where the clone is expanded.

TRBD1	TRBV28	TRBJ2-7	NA	CASSLLDRAHEQYF	TGTGCCAGCAGTTTACTGGACAGGGCCCACGAGCAGTACTTC
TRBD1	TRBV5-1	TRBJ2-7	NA	CASSSSTGTYYEQYF	TGCGCCAGCAGCTCATCGACAGGGACCTACTACGAGCAGTACTTC
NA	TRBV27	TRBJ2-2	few	CASSLNSQATGELFF	TGTGCCAGCAGTTTAAATTCCCAGGCCACCGGGGAGCTGTTTTTT
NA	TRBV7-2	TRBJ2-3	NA	CASRLPAGGIGGTQYF	TGTGCCAGCAGGCTCCCAGCCGGGGGCATAGGAGGTACGCAGTATTTT
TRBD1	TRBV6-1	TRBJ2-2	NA	CAGQGEYTGELFF	TGTGCCGGACAGGGGGAGTACACCGGGGAGCTGTTTTTT
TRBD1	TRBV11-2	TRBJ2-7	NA	CASSFGTAKLSSYEQYF	TGTGCCAGCAGCTTTGGGACAGCGAAACTCAGCTCCTACGAGCAGTACTTC
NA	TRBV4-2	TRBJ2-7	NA	CASSQDGGSTYEQYF	TGTGCCAGCAGCCAAGACGGAGGGAGCACCTACGAGCAGTACTTC
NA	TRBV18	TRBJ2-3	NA	CASSPSGSGPTDTQYF	TGTGCCAGCTCACCAAGTGGCAGCGGTCCCACAGATACGCAGTATTTT
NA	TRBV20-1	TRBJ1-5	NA	CSASQLGRFGQPQHF	TGCAGTGCTAGCCAGTTGGGGCGGTTTGGGCAGCCCCAGCATTTT
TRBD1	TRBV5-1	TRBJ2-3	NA	CASSLSPTGLSDTQYF	TGCGCCAGCAGCCTATCCCCGACAGGGTTATCAGATACGCAGTATTTT
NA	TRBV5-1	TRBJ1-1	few	CASSATTMNTEAFF	TGCGCCAGCAGCGCCACAACCATGAACACTGAAGCTTTCTTT
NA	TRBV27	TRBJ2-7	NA	CASSPKQVYEQYF	TGTGCCAGCAGTCCCAAGCAGGTGTACGAGCAGTACTTC
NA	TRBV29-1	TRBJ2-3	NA	CSVGARRVTDTQYF	TGCAGCGTGGGGGCTCGACGGGTCACAGATACGCAGTATTTT
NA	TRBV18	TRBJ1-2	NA	CASSPQSYGDGYTF	TGTGCCAGCTCACCACAATCTTATGGTGATGGCTACACCTTC
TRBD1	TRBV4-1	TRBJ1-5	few	CASSLDRGYSNQPQHF	TGCGCCAGCAGCCTGGACAGGGGATATAGCAATCAGCCCCAGCATTTT
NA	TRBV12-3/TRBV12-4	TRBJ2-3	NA	CAIVERRTDMQYF	TGTGCCATCGTGGAACGGAGAACAGATATGCAGTATTTT
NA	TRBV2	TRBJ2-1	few	CASSEARGGMEQFF	TGTGCCAGCAGTGAAGCCCGCGGCGGGATGGAGCAGTTCTTC
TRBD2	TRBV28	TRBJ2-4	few	CASSLGLAGGPKAKNIQYF	TGTGCCAGCAGTTTGGGACTAGCGGGAGGACCAAAAGCCAAAAACATTCAGTACTTC
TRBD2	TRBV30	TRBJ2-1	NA	CAWSLASGNNEQFF	TGTGCCTGGAGTCTGGCTAGCGGGAACAATGAGCAGTTCTTC
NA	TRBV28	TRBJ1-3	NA	CASSLPHGSSGNTIYF	TGTGCCAGCAGTTTGCCCCATGGTAGTTCTGGAAACACCATATATTTT
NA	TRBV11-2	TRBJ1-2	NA	CASSLGTDVWGYTF	TGTGCCAGCAGCTTAGGGACGGATGTCTGGGGCTACACCTTC
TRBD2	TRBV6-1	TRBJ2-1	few	CASSAGLAGGLNEQFF	TGTGCCAGCAGTGCGGGACTAGCGGGGGGGCTTAATGAGCAGTTCTTC
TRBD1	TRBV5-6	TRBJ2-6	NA	CASSYRPQGVSGANVLTF	TGTGCCAGCAGCTATCGGCCCCAGGGGGTCTCTGGGGCCAACGTCCTGACTTTC